These 16 T cell receptor beta chains share one sample of origin, sequenced in a study of T cells in Graves' hyperthyroidism and ophthalmopathy. TCR beta CDR3 regions were amplified from RNA. HTBI primers were the set used in a first-round RT-PCR of the TCR CDR3. TCRdb reprocessed the multiplex PCR reads with MiXCR, giving one entry per CDR3 protein. The sample has hundreds of thousands of distinct CDR3 sequences; 16% are singletons. The sample taken for sequencing was blood. These receptors were collected from a woman between 40 and 55 years old with Graves' ophthalmopathy.

At least ten counts were recorded for this clonotype. This chain links TRBV6-1 with TRBJ1-6; D uncertain. The CDR3 extends over 15 amino acids. V shed 5 bases and J shed 6 bases, with 14 bases lying between them. The germline CDR1 and CDR2 sequences are MNHNS and SASEGT. The CDR3 spells CASSRTADLNSPLHF. CDR3 coding DNA: TGTGCCAGCAGTCGGACGGCTGACCTTAATTCACCCCTCCACTTT.

The chain is built from TRBV6-1 and TRBJ2-3, with 7 bases identical to TRBD2. V shed 8 bases and J 5 bases; nucleotides not matched to a gene: 10. This CDR3 is 14 amino acids long. Per the germline V gene, CDR1 is MNHNS and CDR2 is SASEGT. The CDR3 sequence is CASRRGGPIDTQYF. The CDR3 DNA reads as TGTGCCAGCCGGAGGGGAGGGCCGATAGATACGCAGTATTTT.

This clonotype has only a few counts. The chain uses TRBV3-1 and TRBJ2-3; 11 bases are shared with TRBD2. V was pared by 4 bases and J by 7 bases, with 10 bases of the junction left unmatched. There are 16 residues in the CDR3. Germline CDR1 and CDR2: LGHDT and YNNKEL (reference sequence). In nucleotides, the CDR3 is TGTGCCAGCAGCCGCTCGACTAGCGGGGCCCTTAATACGCAGTATTTT. It translates to CASSRSTSGALNTQYF.

This clonotype was found many times. The V and J genes are TRBV5-1 and TRBJ2-3; TRBD2 matches 8 bases. This CDR3 has 14 amino acids. The ends lost 6 bases at V and 5 bases at J; junction bases unmatched: 8. Germline V lookup: CDR1 SGHRS, CDR2 YFSETQ. CDR3 sequence: CASTFSGAGDTQYF. CDR3 DNA sequence: TGCGCCAGCACCTTTAGCGGGGCGGGAGATACGCAGTATTTT.

The chain combines TRBV18 with TRBJ1-2; possible D gene TRBD1, 5 bases. This CDR3 comprises 15 residues. CDR1 and CDR2 (germline): KGHSH, LQKENI. V was pared by 0 bases and J by 1 base, with 9 bases between. The CDR3 loop reads CASSPPGRLNYGYTF. The CDR3 DNA sequence: TGTGCCAGCTCACCACCGGGACGGCTTAACTATGGCTACACCTTC.

This clonotype was recorded at least ten times. The V and J genes are TRBV4-1 and TRBJ2-3, with D perhaps assigned TRBD1 or TRBD2 (6 bases each). Looked up from germline, CDR1 is MGHRA and CDR2 is YSYEKL. V was trimmed by 7 bases and J by 6 bases, leaving 20 bases between them. There are 15 residues in the CDR3. The CDR3 is CASTLRGGPTDTQYF. Written as DNA, the CDR3 is TGCGCCAGCACCCTAAGAGGGGGGCCCACGGATACGCAGTATTTT.

This clonotype was observed many times. The chain carries TRBV6-6 and TRBJ2-5; TRBD1 matches at 9 bases. V gave up 0 bases and J gave up 4 bases; unmatched junction bases: 6. Germline V gene lookup returns CDR1 MNHNY and CDR2 SVGAGI (reference sequence). The CDR3 spans 16 residues. The CDR3 here is CASSYSPPDRGETQYF. CDR3 DNA sequence: TGTGCCAGCAGTTACTCCCCTCCGGACAGGGGAGAGACCCAGTACTTC.

This clonotype was recorded a few times. This chain connects TRBV28 to TRBJ1-4; D might be TRBD1 (6 bases). Trimming stripped 4 bases from V and 4 bases from J, with 13 bases between. In germline, CDR1 is MDHEN, CDR2 SYDVKM. The CDR3 is 15 amino acids. The CDR3 region is CASSWAGADNEKLFF. The CDR3 nucleotides are TGTGCCAGCAGTTGGGCAGGGGCGGATAATGAAAAACTGTTTTTT.

The genes are TRBV3-1 and TRBJ2-5; TRBD2 agrees at 16 bases. This CDR3 is 14 amino acids long. CDR1 is LGHDT, CDR2 YNNKEL, per germline (reference sequence). Trimming at V came to 3 bases and at J to 13 bases, leaving 5 bases not matched to a gene. CDR3 protein: CASSQGTSGRVLYF. In nucleotides, the CDR3 is TGTGCCAGCAGCCAGGGGACTAGCGGGAGGGTTTTGTACTTC.

The chain carries TRBV19 and TRBJ2-3, with 15 bases lining up with TRBD2. Germline trimming cut 5 bases from V and 0 bases from J; bases unmatched to any gene: 6. In germline, CDR1 is LNHDA, CDR2 SQIVND (reference sequence). The CDR3 has 18 amino acids. The CDR3 loop reads CASSPGLAGGGSTDTQYF. DNA of the CDR3: TGTGCCAGTAGTCCGGGACTAGCGGGAGGAGGAAGCACAGATACGCAGTATTTT.

J is TRBJ2-7 and V is TRBV2; no reliable D call. CDR1 and CDR2 (germline): SNHLY, FYNNEI. The ends were cut back, 6 bases at V and 7 bases at J, with 13 bases in the middle. The CDR3 runs 12 residues. CDR3 DNA sequence: TGTGCCAGCAGCGCGGCCCCTTGGGAGCAGTACTTC. It codes for CASSAAPWEQYF.

This clonotype was observed a handful of times. This sequence joins TRBV2 and TRBJ2-6, with a possible D match to TRBD2 (6 bases). From germline, CDR1 is SNHLY and CDR2 FYNNEI. The length of the CDR3 is 15 residues. Trimming took off 10 bases at V and 4 bases at J, with 17 bases between the two ends. The chain's CDR3 is CATLVGGSGANVLTF. CDR3 nucleotide sequence: TGTGCCACCTTGGTCGGGGGATCAGGGGCCAACGTCCTGACTTTC.

The gene calls are TRBV7-8 and TRBJ2-7; 11 bases align to TRBD2. Germline V gene lookup returns CDR1 SGHVS and CDR2 FQNEAQ. The length of the CDR3 is 15 residues. Unmatched junction bases numbered 10, after V lost 6 bases and J lost 6 bases. The CDR3 here is CASSSNSGRGGEQYF. The CDR3 nucleotides are TGTGCCAGCAGTTCCAATAGCGGGAGGGGGGGCGAGCAGTACTTC. Variable domain in full (rest from reference TRBV7-8 and TRBJ2-7): GAGVSQSPRYKVAKRGQDVALRCDPISGHVSLFWYQQALGQGPEFLTYFQNEAQLDKSGLPSDRFFAERPEGSVSTLKIQRTQQEDSAVYLCASSSNSGRGGEQYFGPGTRLTVT.

At least ten counts were recorded for this clonotype. The genes are TRBV11-2 and TRBJ1-1; TRBD1 agrees at 8 bases. This CDR3 is 15 amino acids long. Per the germline V gene, CDR1 is SGHAT and CDR2 is FQNNGV. V trimming: 5 bases; J trimming: 1 base; junction bases outside the gene matches: 6. The CDR3 sequence is CASSRGQGGNTEAFF. The CDR3, as DNA: TGTGCCAGCAGCCGAGGACAGGGTGGGAACACTGAAGCTTTCTTT.

This clonotype was counted many times. The gene calls are TRBV20-1 and TRBJ2-2; 8 nucleotides line up with TRBD2. The CDR3 totals 13 residues. Losses at the gene ends were 7 bases for V and 6 bases for J; bases not matched to a gene: 7. CDR1 and CDR2 (germline): DFQATT, SNEGSKA (reference sequence). CDR3 protein: CSGGGRSAGELFF. The CDR3 nucleotides are TGCAGTGGAGGCGGGAGGTCGGCCGGGGAGCTGTTTTTT.

This chain connects TRBV6-2 or TRBV6-3 to TRBJ1-3; 9 bases are a match to TRBD1. This CDR3 spans 18 amino acids. Germline CDR1 and CDR2: MNHEY and SVGEGT. Unmatched junction bases numbered 11, after V lost 5 bases and J lost 0 bases. The DNA for the CDR3 is TGTGCCAGCAGTCGACAGGGGGAGAATCTACTCTCTGGAAACACCATATATTTT. Translating gives CASSRQGENLLSGNTIYF.